The 8 T cell receptor beta chains given below trace back to one sample, sequenced in a study of blood T cell repertoires in COVID-19. Only in-frame clones appear in the TCRdb table, and some are missing; sequencing was by immunoSEQ multiplex PCR. The sample contains hundreds of thousands of clones, around 84% of which appear only once. The source material was peripheral blood. The receptors come from a man aged 45 to 65 with COVID-19, enrolled during active disease.

The V and J genes are TRBV28 and TRBJ2-1; perhaps TRBD1 as D (6 bases). V was shortened by 10 bases and J by 1 base, with 8 bases between the two germline ends. CDR1 is MDHEN, CDR2 SYDVKM, per germline. CDR3 length: 12 residues. The CDR3 bases are TGTGCCACCGGACAGTCCTACAATGAGCAGTTCTTC. Its translation is CATGQSYNEQFF.

The gene calls are TRBV7-8 and TRBJ2-1, with TRBD2 matching over 9 bases. Trimming at V came to 0 bases and at J to 4 bases, leaving 7 bases not matched to a gene. Germline CDR1 and CDR2: SGHVS and FQNEAQ. The CDR3 runs 17 residues. The CDR3 DNA follows: TGTGCCAGCAGCTTAGCGCAGGGTAGCGGGGGTTACAATGAGCAGTTCTTC. Protein product: CASSLAQGSGGYNEQFF.

The V gene is TRBV7-8, the J gene TRBJ2-1; D possibly corresponds to TRBD2 (5 bases). V lost 1 base to trimming and J lost 7 bases, with 17 bases between them. The V gene's germline CDR1 is SGHVS and CDR2 FQNEAQ. CDR3 size: 16 residues. CDR3 in DNA: TGTGCCAGCAGCTTAGGATGGCTAGCCTCAGAGAATGAGCAGTTCTTC. Its protein product is CASSLGWLASENEQFF. Based on the CDR3 plus reference TRBV7-8 and TRBJ2-1, the full variable domain is GAGVSQSPRYKVAKRGQDVALRCDPISGHVSLFWYQQALGQGPEFLTYFQNEAQLDKSGLPSDRFFAERPEGSVSTLKIQRTQQEDSAVYLCASSLGWLASENEQFFGPGTRLTVL.

The CDR3 coding sequence is TGTGCCAGTAGTATACGTCGAGCGGGGGGGTACAATGAGCAGTTCTTC. This gives the protein CASSIRRAGGYNEQFF. The rearrangement uses TRBV19 and TRBJ2-1; 10 positions agree with TRBD2. The germline V gene encodes CDR1 LNHDA and CDR2 SQIVND (reference sequence). V was pared by 2 bases and J by 4 bases, with 5 bases of the junction left unmatched. The CDR3 covers 16 residues.

This clone showed up just a few times. The chain recombines TRBV7-9 with TRBJ2-1, with 10 bases identical to TRBD2. The CDR3 length is 18 residues. CDR1 and CDR2 from the germline V gene are SEHNR and FQNEAQ (reference sequence). V shed 5 bases, J shed 0 bases, and the junction held 10 bases outside the gene matches. The CDR3 here is CASSPRAAGGSSYNEQFF. In DNA, the CDR3 is TGTGCCAGCAGCCCGAGAGCAGCGGGAGGGAGCTCCTACAATGAGCAGTTCTTC.

This chain joins TRBV7-9 and TRBJ1-2; the D is unclear. The CDR3 length is 12 residues. Germline CDR1 reads SEHNR; CDR2 reads FQNEAQ (reference sequence). The germline V and J ends were trimmed by 4 bases and 5 bases, with 8 bases remaining between them. CDR3 nucleotides: TGTGCCAGCAGCTACGAGGTTTATGGCTACACCTTC. Protein: CASSYEVYGYTF.

V usage is TRBV2 and J usage is TRBJ1-2, with unresolved D. The V end was cut by 8 bases, the J end by 2 bases, with 9 bases between. Germline CDR1 and CDR2: SNHLY and FYNNEI. CDR3 size: 12 residues. This CDR3 reads CASYHENYGYTF. CDR3 coding DNA: TGTGCCAGCTACCATGAGAACTATGGCTACACCTTC. Variable domain in full (rest from reference TRBV2 and TRBJ1-2): EPEVTQTPSHQVTQMGQEVILRCVPISNHLYFYWYRQILGQKVEFLVSFYNNEISEKSEIFDDQFSVERPDGSNFTLKIRSTKLEDSAMYFCASYHENYGYTFGSGTRLTVV.

The rearrangement joins TRBV7-3 to TRBJ2-3; tentative D call: TRBD2 (5 bases). Trimming removed 5 bases at V and 2 bases at J, with 8 bases between. The CDR3 is 13 residues long. Germline values: CDR1 SGHTA, CDR2 FQGTGA. The CDR3 DNA sequence: TGTGCCAGCAGCCCGGGGTCCACAGATACGCAGTATTTT. Protein sequence: CASSPGSTDTQYF.